These 8 T cell receptor beta chains came from one sample sequenced in a study of blood T cell repertoires in COVID-19. Clones were read by immunoSEQ multiplex PCR, and TCRdb kept only the in-frame ones, dropping some. This sample has 70,000 to 100,000 clones, with 70% to 85% found just once. The sample was peripheral blood. These receptor sequences come from a woman aged 55-69 years in a cohort sampled during active or convalescent COVID-19.

This chain uses TRBV11-2 with TRBJ2-5, with 9 bases lining up with TRBD1. The CDR3 runs to 16 residues. Germline V gene lookup returns CDR1 SGHAT and CDR2 FQNNGV. V was clipped by 6 bases and J by 1 base; unmatched bases: 9. CDR3 in amino acids: CASRTGQGRSQETQYF. CDR3 sequence (DNA): TGTGCCAGCAGGACAGGACAGGGGCGGAGCCAAGAGACCCAGTACTTC.

The chain has TRBV19 and TRBJ2-3; weak D call: TRBD2 (5 bases). The ends were cut back, 6 bases at V and 6 bases at J, with 16 bases in the middle. In germline, CDR1 is LNHDA, CDR2 SQIVND (reference sequence). This CDR3 has 14 amino acids. The CDR3 DNA sequence: TGTGCCAGTAGCCTTATGCCGGGAAGCGATACGCAGTATTTT. Protein product: CASSLMPGSDTQYF.

The V gene is TRBV27, the J gene TRBJ1-6, with a possible D match to TRBD1 (6 bases). Trimming shortened V by 2 bases and J by 9 bases, and 17 bases separated the two germline ends. Germline V gene lookup returns CDR1 MNHEY and CDR2 SMNVEV (reference sequence). This CDR3 contains 16 residues. The CDR3 region has the DNA TGTGCCAGCAGTTTAAGGCTCACAGGGTCTAGTTCACCCCTCCACTTT. It translates to CASSLRLTGSSSPLHF.

V is TRBV21-1 and J is TRBJ2-7; TRBD1 is taken as the D call from the table, unchecked against the DNA. TRBV21-1 is shown as a pseudogene. The CDR3 loop spans 15 amino acids. The CDR3 DNA reads as TGTGCCAGCAGCGACAGACAGGGCCCTGCCTACGAGCAGTACTTC. The encoded protein is CASSDRQGPAYEQYF.

This clone was observed a single time. The chain employs TRBV13 and TRBJ2-7; D is uncertain. The CDR3 extends over 14 amino acids. V was clipped by 5 bases and J by 2 bases, with 13 bases between them. Germline assignment: CDR1 PRHDT and CDR2 FYEKMQ (reference sequence). The CDR3 here is CASSHPLRAYEQYF. The DNA of the CDR3 is TGTGCCAGCAGCCACCCTCTCCGCGCCTACGAGCAGTACTTC.

The CDR3 sequence is CASSPGTGGGETQYF. DNA of the CDR3: TGTGCCAGCAGCCCCGGGACAGGGGGCGGAGAGACCCAGTACTTC. The J gene is TRBJ2-5, the V gene TRBV3-1 (or the pseudogene TRBV3-2); 12 bases are shared with TRBD1. V trimming: 4 bases; J trimming: 4 bases; junction bases outside the gene matches: 4. The CDR3 loop spans 15 amino acids. From germline, CDR1 is LGHDT and CDR2 YNNKEL (reference sequence).

This rearrangement joins TRBV7-9 to TRBJ2-7; 8 bases are a match to TRBD1. CDR3 length: 13 residues. The germline V gene has CDR1 SEHNR and CDR2 FQNEAQ (reference sequence). Unmatched junction bases numbered 1, after V lost 3 bases and J lost 3 bases. The CDR3 here is CASSFTGGYEQYF. The DNA of the CDR3 is TGTGCCAGCAGCTTCACAGGGGGCTACGAGCAGTACTTC.

DNA of the CDR3: TGTGCCAGCAGCCAGAACACTGAAGCTTTCTTT. Translating it yields CASSQNTEAFF. The J gene is TRBJ1-1, the V gene TRBV2; no definite D call. Germline CDR1 and CDR2: SNHLY and FYNNEI. V lost 6 bases to trimming and J lost 1 base, with 3 bases between them. The CDR3 contains 11 residues.